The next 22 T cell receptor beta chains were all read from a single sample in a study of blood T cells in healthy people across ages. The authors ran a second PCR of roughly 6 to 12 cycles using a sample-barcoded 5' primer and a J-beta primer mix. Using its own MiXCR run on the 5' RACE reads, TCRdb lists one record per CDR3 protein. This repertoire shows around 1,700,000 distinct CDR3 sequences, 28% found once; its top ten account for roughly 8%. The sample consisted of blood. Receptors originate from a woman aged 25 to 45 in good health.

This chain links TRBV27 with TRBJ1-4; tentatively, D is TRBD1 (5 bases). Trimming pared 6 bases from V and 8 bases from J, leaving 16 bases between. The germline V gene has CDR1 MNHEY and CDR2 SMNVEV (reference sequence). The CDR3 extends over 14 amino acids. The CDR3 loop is CASSRAGGREKLFF. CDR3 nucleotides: TGTGCCAGCAGCCGGGCGGGGGGTAGGGAAAAACTGTTTTTT.

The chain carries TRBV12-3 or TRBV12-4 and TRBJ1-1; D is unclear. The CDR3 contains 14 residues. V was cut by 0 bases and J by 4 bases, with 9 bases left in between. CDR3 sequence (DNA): TGTGCCAGCAGTTTAGCGGGGATTAGCACTGAAGCTTTCTTT. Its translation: CASSLAGISTEAFF.

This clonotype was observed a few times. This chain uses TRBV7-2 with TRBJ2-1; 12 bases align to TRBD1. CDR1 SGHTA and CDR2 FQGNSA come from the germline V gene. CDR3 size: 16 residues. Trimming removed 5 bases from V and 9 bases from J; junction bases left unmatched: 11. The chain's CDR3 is CASSQGQGAHLGEQFF. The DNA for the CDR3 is TGTGCCAGCAGCCAGGGACAGGGGGCGCATCTAGGTGAGCAGTTCTTC.

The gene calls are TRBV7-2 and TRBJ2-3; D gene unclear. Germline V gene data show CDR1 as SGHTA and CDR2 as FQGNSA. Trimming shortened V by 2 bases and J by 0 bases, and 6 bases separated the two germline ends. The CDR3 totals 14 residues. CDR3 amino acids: CASSLFRSTDTQYF. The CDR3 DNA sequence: TGTGCCAGCAGCTTATTCCGGAGCACAGATACGCAGTATTTT.

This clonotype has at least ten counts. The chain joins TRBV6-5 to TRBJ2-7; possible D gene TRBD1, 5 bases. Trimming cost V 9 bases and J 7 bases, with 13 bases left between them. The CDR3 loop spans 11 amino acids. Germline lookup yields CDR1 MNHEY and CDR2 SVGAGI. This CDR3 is CASHQGREQYF. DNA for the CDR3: TGTGCCAGTCACCAGGGTCGTGAGCAGTACTTC.

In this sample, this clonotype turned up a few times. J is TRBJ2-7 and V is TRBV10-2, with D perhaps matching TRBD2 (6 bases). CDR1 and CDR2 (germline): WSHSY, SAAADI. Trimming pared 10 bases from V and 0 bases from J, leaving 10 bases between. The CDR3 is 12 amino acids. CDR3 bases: TGCGCCACTTCTAGCGCCTCCTACGAGCAGTACTTC. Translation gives CATSSASYEQYF.

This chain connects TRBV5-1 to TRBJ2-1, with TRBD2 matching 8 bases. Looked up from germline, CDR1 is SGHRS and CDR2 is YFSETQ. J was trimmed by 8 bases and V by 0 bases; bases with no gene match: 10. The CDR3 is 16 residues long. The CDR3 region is CASSLGFGGARDEQFF. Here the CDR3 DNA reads TGCGCCAGCAGCTTGGGCTTCGGGGGGGCCAGAGATGAGCAGTTCTTC.

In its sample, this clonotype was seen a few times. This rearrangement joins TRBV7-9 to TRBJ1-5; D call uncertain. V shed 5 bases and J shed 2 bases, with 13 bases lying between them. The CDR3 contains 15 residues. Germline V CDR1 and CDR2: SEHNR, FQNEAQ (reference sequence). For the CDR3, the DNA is TGTGCCAGCAGCCTTTCCTCAGCTCGCAATCAGCCCCAGCATTTT. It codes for CASSLSSARNQPQHF.

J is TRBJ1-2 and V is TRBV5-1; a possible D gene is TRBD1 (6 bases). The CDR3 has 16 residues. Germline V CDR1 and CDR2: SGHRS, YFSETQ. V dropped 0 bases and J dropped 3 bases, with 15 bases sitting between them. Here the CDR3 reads CASSLGSTGPDYGYTF. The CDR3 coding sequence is TGCGCCAGCAGCTTGGGTTCCACAGGGCCGGACTATGGCTACACCTTC.

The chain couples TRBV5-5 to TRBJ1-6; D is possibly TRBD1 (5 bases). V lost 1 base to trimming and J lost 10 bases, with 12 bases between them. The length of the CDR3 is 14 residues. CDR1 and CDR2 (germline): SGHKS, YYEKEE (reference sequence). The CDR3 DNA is TGTGCCAGCAGCTTGACGCAGGGCCAATCACCCCTCCACTTT. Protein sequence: CASSLTQGQSPLHF.

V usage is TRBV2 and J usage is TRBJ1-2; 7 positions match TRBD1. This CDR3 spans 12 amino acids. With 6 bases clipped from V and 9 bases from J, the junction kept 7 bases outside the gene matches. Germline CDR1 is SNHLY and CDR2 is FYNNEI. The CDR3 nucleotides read TGTGCCAGCAGCGAGGAGACAGGGCGCTACACCTTC. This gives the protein CASSEETGRYTF.

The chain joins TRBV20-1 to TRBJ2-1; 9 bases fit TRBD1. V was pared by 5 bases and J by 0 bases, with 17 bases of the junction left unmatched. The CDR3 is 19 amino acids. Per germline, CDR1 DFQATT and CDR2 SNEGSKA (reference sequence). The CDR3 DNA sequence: TGCAGTGCTGCCCGCGGACAGGGGATTTCTATTGCCTCCTACAATGAGCAGTTCTTC. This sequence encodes CSAARGQGISIASYNEQFF.

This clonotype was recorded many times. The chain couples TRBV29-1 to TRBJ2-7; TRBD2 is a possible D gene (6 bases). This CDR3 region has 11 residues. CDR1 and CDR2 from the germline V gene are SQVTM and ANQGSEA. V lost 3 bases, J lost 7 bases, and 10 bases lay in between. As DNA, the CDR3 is TGCAGCGTTGATGCCGGAGGGGAGCAGTACTTC. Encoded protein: CSVDAGGEQYF.

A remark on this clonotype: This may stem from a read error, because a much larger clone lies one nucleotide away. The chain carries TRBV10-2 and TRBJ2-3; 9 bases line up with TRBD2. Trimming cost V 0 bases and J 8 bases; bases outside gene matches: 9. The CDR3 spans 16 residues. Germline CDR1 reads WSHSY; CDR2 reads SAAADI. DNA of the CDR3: TGCGCCAGCAGTGAGTCTTCGGGACTAGCAATGGTTACGCAGTATTTT. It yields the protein CASSESSGLAMVTQYF.

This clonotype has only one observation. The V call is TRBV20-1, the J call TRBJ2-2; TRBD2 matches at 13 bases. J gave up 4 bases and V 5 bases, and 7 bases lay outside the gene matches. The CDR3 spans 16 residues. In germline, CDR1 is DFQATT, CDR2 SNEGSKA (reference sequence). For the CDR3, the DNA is TGCAGTGCTGCCGGACTAGCGGGGGACCTCACCGGGGAGCTGTTTTTT. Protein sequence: CSAAGLAGDLTGELFF.

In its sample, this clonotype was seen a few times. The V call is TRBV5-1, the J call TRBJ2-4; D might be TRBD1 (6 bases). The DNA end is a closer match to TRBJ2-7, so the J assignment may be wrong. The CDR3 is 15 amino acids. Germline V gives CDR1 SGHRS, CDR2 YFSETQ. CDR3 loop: CASSLAAGAAYEQYF. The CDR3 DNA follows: TGCGCCAGCAGCTTGGCGGCAGGGGCCGCCTACGAGCAGTACTTC.

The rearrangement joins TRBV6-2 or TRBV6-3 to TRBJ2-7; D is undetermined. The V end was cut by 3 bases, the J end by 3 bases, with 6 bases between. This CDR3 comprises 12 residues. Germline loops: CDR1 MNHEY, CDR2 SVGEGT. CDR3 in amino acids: CASSYHHYEQYF. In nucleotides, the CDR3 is TGTGCCAGCAGTTATCACCACTACGAGCAGTACTTC.

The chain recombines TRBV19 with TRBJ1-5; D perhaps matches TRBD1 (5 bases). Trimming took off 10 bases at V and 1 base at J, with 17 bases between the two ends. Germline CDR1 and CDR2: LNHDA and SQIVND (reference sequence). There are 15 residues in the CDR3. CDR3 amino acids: CATVDSPRSNQPQHF. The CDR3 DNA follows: TGTGCCACCGTCGACAGTCCAAGGAGCAATCAGCCCCAGCATTTT.

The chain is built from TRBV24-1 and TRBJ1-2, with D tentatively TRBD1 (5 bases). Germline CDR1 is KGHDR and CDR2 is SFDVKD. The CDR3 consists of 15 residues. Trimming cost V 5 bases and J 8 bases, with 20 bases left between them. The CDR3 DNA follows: TGTGCCACCAGTGGAACGGGTAGGAGGGGTCACGGCTACACCTTC. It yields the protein CATSGTGRRGHGYTF.

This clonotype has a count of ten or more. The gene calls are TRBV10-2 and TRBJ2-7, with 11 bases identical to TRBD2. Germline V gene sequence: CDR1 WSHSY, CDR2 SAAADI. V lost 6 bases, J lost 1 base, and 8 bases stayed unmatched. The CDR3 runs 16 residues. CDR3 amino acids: CASRDGSGRGSYEQYF. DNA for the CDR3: TGCGCCAGCAGGGATGGTAGCGGGAGGGGGTCCTACGAGCAGTACTTC.

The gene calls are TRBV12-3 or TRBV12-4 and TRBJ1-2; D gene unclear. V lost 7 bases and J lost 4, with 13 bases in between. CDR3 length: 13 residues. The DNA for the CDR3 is TGTGCCAGCACCCTTACTCTGGCCTATGGCTACACCTTC. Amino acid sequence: CASTLTLAYGYTF.

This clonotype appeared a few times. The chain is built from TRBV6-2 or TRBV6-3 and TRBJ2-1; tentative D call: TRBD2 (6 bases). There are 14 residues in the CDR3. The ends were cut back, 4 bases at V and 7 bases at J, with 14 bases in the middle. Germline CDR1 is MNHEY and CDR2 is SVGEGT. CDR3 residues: CASSSLGGRNEQFF. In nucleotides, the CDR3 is TGTGCCAGCAGTTCCCTCGGGGGAAGAAATGAGCAGTTCTTC.